This TCR beta chain was captured in a study of blood T cell repertoires in COVID-19. About the research overall: Both acute and convalescent COVID-19 samples were obtained from the United States, Italy and Spain. PBMCs, B-cell-depleted T cells, or T cells provided the cDNA or gDNA that made up the material.

Germline-derived CDR1 and CDR2 are MDHEN and SYDVKM. This CDR3 has 17 amino acids. V was cut by 4 bases and J by 0 bases, with 16 bases left in between. In the original workflow: Amplification from reference gene primers served as the basis for estimated nucleated cell counts. Sequencing was performed with immunoSEQ multiplex PCR; in TCRdb, only in-frame clones are kept and a portion is missing. Clonal size and the V and J genes are those of that table, whereas D and trimming came from the DNA. The table records 220,000 or so clones, 80% to 85% of them present only once. The chain is built from TRBV28 and TRBJ1-5; TRBD1 is a possible D gene (6 bases). Sequenced sample: peripheral blood. This sequence was found in an older woman with acute or convalescent COVID-19. The CDR3 DNA is TGTGCCAGCAGTTGGGCGGACAGATTTTATAGCAATCAGCCCCAGCATTTT. It translates to CASSWADRFYSNQPQHF. The full variable domain, with the rest looked up from reference TRBV28 and TRBJ1-5, is DVKVTQSSRYLVKRTGEKVFLECVQDMDHENMFWYRQDPGLGLRLIYFSYDVKMKEKGDIPEGYSVSREKKERFSLILESASTNQTSMYLCASSWADRFYSNQPQHFGDGTRLSIL.